These 15 T cell receptor beta chains were sequenced from one sample in a study of shared clonotypes between healthy human individuals. Here immunoSEQ multiplex PCR was the method, and the copy in TCRdb shows in-frame clones only, minus some. The table shows a few million clones, with under 95% occurring only once. The sequenced sample consisted of naive CD4+ T cells from PBMCs. Sample subset: CD45RA+ positively selected. These receptors were obtained from a man aged 18-30 years in good health. Some clones in this sample may be carry-over from other donors' samples.

The genes are TRBV28 and TRBJ1-5, with TRBD1 matching over 7 bases. The CDR3 is made up of 15 amino acids. The junction had 8 bases not matched to a gene; V was cut back by 3 bases and J by 6 bases. Germline V CDR1 and CDR2: MDHEN, SYDVKM. CDR3 in DNA: TGTGCCAGCAGTTTGCCCACAGGGGATTCTCAGCCCCAGCATTTT. Amino acid sequence: CASSLPTGDSQPQHF.

This clone was counted once. J is TRBJ2-2 and V is TRBV14; D gene unclear. The CDR3 totals 16 residues. Deletions cut 1 base from V and 0 bases from J, with 9 bases between. Per germline, CDR1 SGHDN and CDR2 FVKESK. The CDR3: CASSQVRSTNTGELFF. DNA for the CDR3: TGTGCCAGCAGCCAAGTCAGAAGTACGAACACCGGGGAGCTGTTTTTT.

In nucleotides, the CDR3 is TGCACCAGCAGCCAAGATTCCGGCCATGAGGACAATGAGCAGTTCTTC. It translates to CTSSQDSGHEDNEQFF. This chain uses TRBV1 with TRBJ2-1; TRBD2, the table's D call, was not compared with the DNA. TRBV1 is marked as a pseudogene. The CDR3 sequence is 16 residues long.

For this clone: This specimen includes other DNA sequences encoding the same CDR3. This sequence joins TRBV5-1 and TRBJ2-7; D gene ambiguous. In germline, CDR1 is SGHRS, CDR2 YFSETQ. The CDR3 runs 12 residues. V lost 0 bases and J lost 3, with 4 bases in between. The CDR3 region has the DNA TGCGCCAGCAGCTTGGGGGTCTACGAGCAGTACTTC. Amino acids: CASSLGVYEQYF.

The chain uses TRBV10-1 and TRBJ1-1; possible D gene TRBD1, 6 bases. CDR1 and CDR2 from the germline V gene are WNHNN and SYGVQD (reference sequence). V gave up 0 bases and J gave up 7 bases, with 12 bases separating them. There are 14 residues in the CDR3. CDR3: CASSESTGRSEAFF. The DNA for the CDR3 is TGCGCCAGCAGTGAGTCTACAGGGAGGAGTGAAGCTTTCTTT.

V and J are TRBV6-5 and TRBJ2-3; D is possibly TRBD2 (5 bases). The germline gives CDR1 MNHEY, CDR2 SVGAGI. This CDR3 is built from 14 residues. V was trimmed by 7 bases and J by 6 bases, leaving 17 bases between them. CDR3 coding DNA: TGTGCCAGCAAGGTCTCGCTGTCGGGGGATACGCAGTATTTT. Its translation: CASKVSLSGDTQYF.

This chain's CDR3 is CATTTANYGYTF. The CDR3 bases are TGTGCCACCACGACAGCTAACTATGGCTACACCTTC. V is TRBV6-5 and J is TRBJ1-2, with D perhaps matching TRBD1 (5 bases). V was pared by 10 bases and J by 0 bases, with 9 bases between. The CDR3 totals 12 residues. The germline gives CDR1 MNHEY, CDR2 SVGAGI.

The chain couples TRBV27 to TRBJ2-2; D possibly uses TRBD1 or TRBD2 (5 bases each). V gave up 1 base and J gave up 4 bases, with 13 bases separating them. The CDR3 extends over 16 amino acids. Germline CDR1 reads MNHEY; CDR2 reads SMNVEV (reference sequence). The CDR3 reads CASSLLARAGTGELFF. DNA of the CDR3: TGTGCCAGCAGTTTATTGGCCAGGGCGGGCACCGGGGAGCTGTTTTTT.

The table lists this clone with a count of one. In the same sample, other DNA sequences code for this CDR3. V is TRBV28 and J is TRBJ1-2; D call uncertain. Germline values: CDR1 MDHEN, CDR2 SYDVKM. With 3 bases removed from V and 5 bases from J, the gap between germline ends came to 7 bases. This CDR3 has 12 residues. This chain's CDR3 is CASSFAGYGYTF. CDR3 bases: TGTGCCAGCAGTTTCGCAGGATATGGCTACACCTTC.

This clone was counted once. The genes are TRBV7-9 and TRBJ2-7; D is unresolved. The CDR3 contains 15 residues. V lost 4 bases, J lost 3 bases, and 16 bases lay in between. Germline assignment: CDR1 SEHNR and CDR2 FQNEAQ (reference sequence). The CDR3 sequence: CASSSLSPHSYEQYF. The CDR3 region has the DNA TGTGCCAGCAGCTCCCTAAGTCCCCACAGCTACGAGCAGTACTTC. Using reference TRBV7-9 and TRBJ2-7 for the parts outside the CDR3, the full variable domain is DTGVSQNPRHKITKRGQNVTFRCDPISEHNRLYWYRQTLGQGPEFLTYFQNEAQLEKSRLLSDRFSAERPKGSFSTLEIQRTEQGDSAMYLCASSSLSPHSYEQYFGPGTRLTVT.

The gene calls are TRBV7-9 and TRBJ1-1; tentative D call: TRBD1 (5 bases). Per the germline V gene, CDR1 is SEHNR and CDR2 is FQNEAQ (reference sequence). V lost 3 bases to trimming and J lost 6 bases, with 14 bases between them. The CDR3 length is 14 residues. The CDR3 protein is CASSFGLGVAEAFF. In nucleotides, the CDR3 is TGTGCCAGCAGCTTTGGGTTGGGGGTCGCTGAAGCTTTCTTT.

This CDR3 is CASSLPRLGGYGYTF. In DNA, the CDR3 is TGTGCCAGCAGCCTTCCAAGGCTGGGTGGCTATGGCTACACCTTC. The chain couples TRBV11-2 to TRBJ1-2; no clear D gene. The CDR3 is made up of 15 amino acids. CDR1 and CDR2 from the germline V gene are SGHAT and FQNNGV. Trimming stripped 5 bases from V and 4 bases from J, with 17 bases between.

In regard to this clone: Distinct nucleotide sequences in the sample also encode this CDR3. This sequence joins TRBV9 and TRBJ2-7; 7 positions agree with TRBD1. This CDR3 spans 14 amino acids. The V and J ends lost 1 base and 1 base, in that order; junction bases with no gene match: 2. CDR1 is SGDLS, CDR2 YYNGEE, per germline. CDR3 DNA: TGTGCCAGCAGCGTAACGGGACAGTCCTACGAGCAGTACTTC. Protein product: CASSVTGQSYEQYF.

The gene calls are TRBV15 and TRBJ1-2; TRBD1 matches 8 bases. This CDR3 spans 16 amino acids. The V and J ends lost 0 bases and 3 bases, in that order; junction bases with no gene match: 6. Germline V CDR1 and CDR2: LNHNV, YYDKDF (reference sequence). DNA for the CDR3: TGTGCCACCAGCAGAGATCGAGGACAGGGCGACTATGGCTACACCTTC. Translation: CATSRDRGQGDYGYTF.

In its sample, this clone was seen once. The V and J genes are TRBV5-1 and TRBJ1-1; D is possibly TRBD1 (5 bases). This CDR3 is 15 amino acids long. The germline CDR1 and CDR2 sequences are SGHRS and YFSETQ. V shed 4 bases and J shed 0 bases, with 13 bases lying between them. The DNA for the CDR3 is TGCGCCAGCAGCCTCCCCCGGGGGATGAACACTGAAGCTTTCTTT. Protein sequence: CASSLPRGMNTEAFF.